This T cell receptor beta chain was retrieved from a study of CD8+ T cells in alopecia areata. This clone appeared a few times. Treatment indicated: oral pan-JAK inhibitor, 5-10 mg twice daily. The sequencing template was cDNA reverse transcribed from extracted RNA. The protocol was immunoSEQ multiplex PCR, while the TCRdb copy is restricted to in-frame clones and leaves out a portion. The sample has some 190,000 clones; roughly half are singletons. Sequencing was performed on CD8+ T cells sorted from blood, taken between weeks 51 and 52, from a patient treated with tofacitinib. The TCR comes from a human donor with alopecia areata.

The CDR3: CASRPPTWNTEAFF. The CDR3 bases are TGTGCCAGCAGACCCCCCACTTGGAACACTGAAGCTTTCTTT. The gene calls are TRBV11-1 and TRBJ1-1; D is ambiguous. Trimming removed 6 bases from V and 1 base from J, with 12 bases in between. Germline CDR1 and CDR2: SGHAT and FQDESV (reference sequence). This CDR3 contains 14 residues.